The TCR beta chain described here comes from a study of cytomegalovirus exposure and HLA in healthy donors. PCR was performed using 60 Vbeta and 13 Jbeta primers. Libraries were prepared by immunoSEQ multiplex PCR; TCRdb keeps only in-frame clonotypes and omits some of them. The table has about 150,000 clones, approximately 79% seen once. V was pared by 1 base and J by 1 base, with 1 base of the junction left unmatched. The CDR3 totals 15 residues. Germline assignment: CDR1 SGHRS and CDR2 YFSETQ. This sequence was found in a woman aged 25 to 39 in good health and CMV-seronegative. The V and J genes are TRBV5-1 and TRBJ1-1; 10 bases map to TRBD1. Sequenced material: PBMCs. The CDR3 spells CASSLRQGANTEAFF. CDR3 nucleotide sequence: TGCGCCAGCAGCTTGAGACAGGGGGCGAACACTGAAGCTTTCTTT.